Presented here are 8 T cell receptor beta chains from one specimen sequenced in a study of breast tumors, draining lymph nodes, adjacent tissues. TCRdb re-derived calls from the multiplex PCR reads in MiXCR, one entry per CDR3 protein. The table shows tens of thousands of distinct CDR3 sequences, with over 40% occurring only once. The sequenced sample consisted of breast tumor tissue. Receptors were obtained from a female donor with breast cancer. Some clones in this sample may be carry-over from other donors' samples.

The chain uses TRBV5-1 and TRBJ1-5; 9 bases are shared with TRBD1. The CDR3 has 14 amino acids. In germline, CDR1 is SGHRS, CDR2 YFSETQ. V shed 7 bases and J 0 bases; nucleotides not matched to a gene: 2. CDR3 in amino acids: CASRDRDSNQPQHF. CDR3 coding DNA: TGCGCCAGCCGGGACAGGGATAGCAATCAGCCCCAGCATTTT.

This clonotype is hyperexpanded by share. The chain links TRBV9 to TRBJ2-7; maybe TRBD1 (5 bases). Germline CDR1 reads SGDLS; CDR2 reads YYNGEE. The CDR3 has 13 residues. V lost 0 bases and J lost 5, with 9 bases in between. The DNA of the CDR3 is TGTGCCAGCAGCGTAGGACAGTTCAACGAGCAGTACTTC. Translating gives CASSVGQFNEQYF.

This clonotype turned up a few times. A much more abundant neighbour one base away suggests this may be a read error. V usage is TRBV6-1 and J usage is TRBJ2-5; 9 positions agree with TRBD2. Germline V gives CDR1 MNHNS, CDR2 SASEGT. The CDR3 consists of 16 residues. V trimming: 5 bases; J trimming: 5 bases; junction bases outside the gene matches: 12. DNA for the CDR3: TGTGCCAGCAGTCAATGGGCGGGAGGGGGCCGGGAGACCCAGTACTTC. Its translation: CASSQWAGGGRETQYF.

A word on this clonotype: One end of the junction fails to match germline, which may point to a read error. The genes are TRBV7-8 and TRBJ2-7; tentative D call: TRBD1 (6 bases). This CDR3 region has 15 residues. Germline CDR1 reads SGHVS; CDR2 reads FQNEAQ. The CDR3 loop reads CASSSQSNRVSEQHF. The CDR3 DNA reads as TGTGCCAGCAGCTCCCAAAGCAACAGGGTATCCGAGCAGCACTTT.

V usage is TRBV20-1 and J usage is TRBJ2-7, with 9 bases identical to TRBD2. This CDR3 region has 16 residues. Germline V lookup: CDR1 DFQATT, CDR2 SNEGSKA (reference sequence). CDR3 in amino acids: CARDLSRTSDIYEQYF. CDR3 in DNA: TGCGCTAGAGATTTGTCCCGGACTAGCGACATCTACGAGCAGTACTTC.

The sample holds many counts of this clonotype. As DNA, the CDR3 is TGTGCCAGCAGCGTACAGGGCTCCACAGATACGCAGTATTTT. Encoded protein: CASSVQGSTDTQYF. This sequence joins TRBV9 and TRBJ2-3; possible D gene TRBD1, 5 bases. Per germline, CDR1 SGDLS and CDR2 YYNGEE. The CDR3 totals 14 residues. V was clipped by 1 base and J by 2 bases, with 8 bases between them.

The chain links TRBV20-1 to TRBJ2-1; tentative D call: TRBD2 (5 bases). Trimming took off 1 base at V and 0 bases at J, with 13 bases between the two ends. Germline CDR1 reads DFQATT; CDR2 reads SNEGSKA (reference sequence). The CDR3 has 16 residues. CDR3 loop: CSARALLVSSYNEQFF. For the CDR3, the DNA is TGCAGTGCTAGAGCCCTACTAGTCAGCTCCTACAATGAGCAGTTCTTC.

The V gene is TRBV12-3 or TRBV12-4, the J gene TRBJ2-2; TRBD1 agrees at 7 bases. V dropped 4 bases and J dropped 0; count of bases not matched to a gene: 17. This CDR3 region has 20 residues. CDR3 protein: CASSYRQGPQGCANTGELFF. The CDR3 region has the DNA TGTGCCAGCAGTTATCGACAGGGTCCCCAGGGCTGTGCGAACACCGGGGAGCTGTTTTTT.